This entry lists 14 T cell receptor beta chains sequenced from one sample in a study of post-analysis software for immune sequencing data. Included in the TCR beta cDNA libraries were unique molecular identifiers. In TCRdb, the PCR reads were re-called with MiXCR into one record per CDR3 protein. The sample shows roughly 410,000 distinct CDR3 sequences, 30% to 45% of them seen only once. No antigen has been identified for these receptors. Overall study findings and caveats: The study found TRBV5-6, TRBV5-1 and TRBV20-1 among five TRBV segments more frequent in patients than controls.

Sample: blood. The receptors were gathered from a girl aged 10-17 years with multiple sclerosis.

This clonotype was found a few times. CDR3 coding DNA: TGCAGCGTTAGGACTAGCGGGGCCACCGAGTATGCCGGGGAGCTGTTTTTT. The encoded protein is CSVRTSGATEYAGELFF. V gene TRBV29-1 combines with J gene TRBJ2-2; 12 nucleotides line up with TRBD2. After removal of 5 bases from V and 6 bases from J, the junction contained 13 bases not matched to a gene. The CDR3 is made up of 17 amino acids. Germline V gives CDR1 SQVTM, CDR2 ANQGSEA.

This clonotype was found a few times. A read error may be the cause here, since a much bigger clone is one base away. V usage is TRBV20-1 and J usage is TRBJ2-3; D call uncertain. In germline, CDR1 is DFQATT, CDR2 SNEGSKA (reference sequence). The CDR3 sequence is 16 residues long. Between the trimmed V and J ends, which lost 5 bases and 2 bases, there was a span of 20 bases. The CDR3, as DNA: TGCAGTGCTGTCGAATCCTGGGTCACCCACACAGATACGCAGTATTTT. Translated, it gives CSAVESWVTHTDTQYF.

V is TRBV7-2 and J is TRBJ2-7; the D gene could be TRBD1 or TRBD2 (6 bases each). V shed 4 bases and J shed 7 bases, with 23 bases lying between them. The CDR3 loop spans 16 amino acids. The germline V gene has CDR1 SGHTA and CDR2 FQGNSA. This CDR3 reads CASSSHGGRNEDEQYF. The CDR3 DNA sequence: TGTGCCAGCAGCTCCCATGGGGGGCGGAACGAGGATGAGCAGTACTTC.

This clonotype was seen a handful of times. This chain joins TRBV7-6 and TRBJ2-3; 7 nucleotides agree with TRBD2. Losses at the gene ends were 1 base for V and 2 bases for J; bases not matched to a gene: 6. Germline CDR1 is SGHVS and CDR2 is FNYEAQ. The CDR3 is 16 residues long. The CDR3 bases are TGTGCCAGCAGCTTAGGGACTAGAGGAACCACAGATACGCAGTATTTT. Translation: CASSLGTRGTTDTQYF.

The chain uses TRBV4-1 and TRBJ1-3; D ambiguous. The V gene's germline CDR1 is MGHRA and CDR2 YSYEKL. CDR3 length equals 15 residues. V lost 4 bases and J lost 0, with 10 bases in between. The CDR3 DNA is TGCGCCAGCAGCCTGACCGTTGTCTCTGGAAACACCATATATTTT. Translation gives CASSLTVVSGNTIYF.

The CDR3 nucleotides read TGTGCCAGCAGCGCGACAGGGCGCGAGCAGTACTTC. It is translated as CASSATGREQYF. This sequence joins TRBV7-6 and TRBJ2-7; 7 bases line up with TRBD1. The CDR3 has 12 residues. Germline V gene lookup returns CDR1 SGHVS and CDR2 FNYEAQ. With V trimmed by 5 bases and J by 6 bases, 4 bases remained unmatched. Full variable domain (outside the CDR3, taken from reference TRBV7-6 and TRBJ2-7): GAGVSQSPRYKVTKRGQDVALRCDPISGHVSLYWYRQALGQGPEFLTYFNYEAQQDKSGLPNDRFSAERPEGSISTLTIQRTEQRDSAMYRCASSATGREQYFGPGTRLTVT.

The gene calls are TRBV5-1 and TRBJ2-7; TRBD2 might be the D (5 bases). TRBJ2-5 explains the end of the DNA better; the J call may be wrong. The germline V gene has CDR1 SGHRS and CDR2 YFSETQ. This CDR3 has 16 residues. The CDR3 loop reads CASSSMQGLPGETQYF. CDR3 in DNA: TGCGCCAGCAGCTCCATGCAAGGACTCCCAGGCGAGACCCAGTACTTC.

Worth noting for this clonotype: At one boundary the junction diverges from the germline segment, which might be a read error. This chain links TRBV5-1 with TRBJ2-1, with D possibly TRBD1 on 6 matching bases. The CDR3 totals 14 residues. Germline CDR1 SGHRS, CDR2 YFSETQ. The CDR3 nucleotides are TGCGCCGGCAGCTCTGGACAGCTTTCCAATGAGCAGTTCTTC. Its protein product is CAGSSGQLSNEQFF.

The chain is built from TRBV7-3 and TRBJ2-3; D is ambiguous. The V gene lost 1 base and the J gene lost 5 bases, with 7 bases spanning the gap. CDR1 SGHTA and CDR2 FQGTGA come from the germline V gene. The CDR3 loop spans 13 amino acids. The CDR3, as DNA: TGTGCCAGCAGCTTAATCCACAGAGATACGCAGTATTTT. Translating it yields CASSLIHRDTQYF.

The chain has TRBV6-5 and TRBJ2-5; 8 positions agree with TRBD1. Germline CDR1 reads MNHEY; CDR2 reads SVGAGI. The CDR3 spans 16 residues. V lost 6 bases, J lost 0 bases, and 9 bases stayed unmatched. Here the CDR3 DNA reads TGTGCCAGCAGGGCCGGACAGGGTGGATACCAAGAGACCCAGTACTTC. It translates to CASRAGQGGYQETQYF.

DNA of the CDR3: TGCAGTGCTAGAAAGGGGGCTGTGGGTGAAAAACTGTTTTTT. Protein sequence: CSARKGAVGEKLFF. The rearrangement uses TRBV20-1 and TRBJ1-4; 7 bases match TRBD1. The CDR3 totals 14 residues. Looked up from germline, CDR1 is DFQATT and CDR2 is SNEGSKA (reference sequence). V gave up 2 bases and J gave up 7 bases; unmatched junction bases: 7.

This clonotype was detected ten times or more. The chain joins TRBV15 to TRBJ1-2; 7 positions agree with TRBD1. Germline values: CDR1 LNHNV, CDR2 YYDKDF (reference sequence). The V and J ends lost 0 bases and 5 bases, in that order; junction bases with no gene match: 0. CDR3 length: 13 residues. CDR3 amino acids: CATSRDRGYGYTF. CDR3 DNA: TGTGCCACCAGCAGAGACAGGGGGTATGGCTACACCTTC.

The J gene is TRBJ2-1, the V gene TRBV20-1; maybe TRBD1 (5 bases). Germline CDR1 DFQATT, CDR2 SNEGSKA (reference sequence). The V end was cut by 5 bases, the J end by 5 bases, with 22 bases between. This CDR3 is 16 amino acids long. The CDR3 protein is CSAGHPGHVLNNEQFF. DNA of the CDR3: TGCAGTGCTGGACATCCCGGACATGTCCTCAACAATGAGCAGTTCTTC.

The rearrangement links TRBV11-2 to TRBJ1-4; weak D call: TRBD1 (5 bases). CDR1 and CDR2 (germline): SGHAT, FQNNGV. The germline V and J ends were trimmed by 4 bases and 7 bases, with 16 bases remaining between them. The CDR3 is made up of 15 amino acids. This chain's CDR3 is CASSYGAGVFEKLFF. CDR3 bases: TGTGCCAGCAGCTACGGGGCCGGCGTGTTTGAAAAACTGTTTTTT.